Following are 28 T cell receptor beta chains from one sample sequenced in a study of blood T cell repertoires in COVID-19. Here immunoSEQ multiplex PCR was the method, and the copy in TCRdb shows in-frame clones only, minus some. Among around 100,000 clones listed, about 82% were seen once. The sequencing input was peripheral blood. The source is a man between 50 and 59 years old with active or convalescent COVID-19.

The chain has TRBV27 and TRBJ1-1; D might be TRBD1 (5 bases). Trimming took 11 bases from V and 4 from J, leaving 14 bases between them. The CDR3 runs 12 residues. The V gene's germline CDR1 is MNHEY and CDR2 SMNVEV (reference sequence). The CDR3 DNA reads as TGTGCCTCGTGGGCGGGGGGCACTGAAGCTTTCTTT. The encoded protein is CASWAGGTEAFF.

The chain is built from TRBV7-6 and TRBJ2-2; 9 bases fit TRBD2. The length of the CDR3 is 18 residues. Germline lookup yields CDR1 SGHVS and CDR2 FNYEAQ. The V gene end was trimmed by 5 bases and the J gene end by 6 bases; junction bases not matched to a gene: 16. CDR3 bases: TGTGCCAGCAGCCTGAGGGTACTAGCGGGCCAGTATGCCGGGGAGCTGTTTTTT. Translation gives CASSLRVLAGQYAGELFF.

CDR3 bases: TGCGCCAGCAGCCCCCTCGACAGTCAGGTCTCCTACGAGCAGTACTTC. This gives the protein CASSPLDSQVSYEQYF. The chain is built from TRBV4-1 and TRBJ2-7; weak D call: TRBD1 (5 bases). Germline values: CDR1 MGHRA, CDR2 YSYEKL. This CDR3 contains 16 residues. The V end lost 4 bases, the J end lost 0 bases, and 16 bases lay between the germline ends.

The chain combines TRBV2 with TRBJ1-1, with 7 bases fitting TRBD1. Germline CDR1 reads SNHLY; CDR2 reads FYNNEI. After removal of 8 bases from V and 7 bases from J, the junction contained 7 bases not matched to a gene. The CDR3 has 12 amino acids. This CDR3 is CASGLDRDEAFF. The CDR3 nucleotides are TGTGCCAGCGGCCTTGACAGGGATGAAGCTTTCTTT.

The J gene is TRBJ2-2, the V gene TRBV10-1; D perhaps matches TRBD2 (6 bases). Germline V gives CDR1 WNHNN, CDR2 SYGVQD (reference sequence). This CDR3 has 14 residues. Trimming took 5 bases from V and 7 from J, leaving 14 bases between them. The CDR3 region is CASSLARGNGELFF. Written as DNA, the CDR3 is TGCGCCAGCAGTCTCGCTCGGGGGAACGGGGAGCTGTTTTTT.

This chain links TRBV28 with TRBJ2-5, with TRBD2 matching 7 bases. CDR1 is MDHEN, CDR2 SYDVKM, per germline. Trimming removed 5 bases from V and 4 bases from J; junction bases left unmatched: 10. The CDR3 is 15 residues long. The DNA for the CDR3 is TGTGCCAGCAGTCCGACCGGGACTACGCGAGAGACCCAGTACTTC. Its protein product is CASSPTGTTRETQYF.

This chain uses TRBV24-1 with TRBJ2-2; TRBD1 agrees at 10 bases. Per germline, CDR1 KGHDR and CDR2 SFDVKD. This CDR3 has 17 amino acids. Trimming at V came to 5 bases and at J to 5 bases, leaving 10 bases not matched to a gene. CDR3 bases: TGTGCCACCAGTGGCCGCAGACAGGGGGCTGGTACCGGGGAGCTGTTTTTT. It specifies CATSGRRQGAGTGELFF.

The V and J genes are TRBV19 and TRBJ2-5; weak D call: TRBD1 (7 bases). CDR3 size: 15 residues. The germline CDR1 and CDR2 sequences are LNHDA and SQIVND (reference sequence). V lost 4 bases and J lost 4, with 16 bases in between. CDR3 sequence (DNA): TGTGCCAGTAGTAGTGTGTCAGGGGGAGGAGAGACCCAGTACTTC. It is translated as CASSSVSGGGETQYF.

J is TRBJ1-5 and V is TRBV2, with 12 bases fitting TRBD1. In germline, CDR1 is SNHLY, CDR2 FYNNEI. This CDR3 has 18 amino acids. V shed 7 bases and J 6 bases; nucleotides not matched to a gene: 16. The CDR3 spells CASKKTLGGQGAGQPQHF. CDR3 bases: TGTGCCAGCAAAAAAACCCTTGGGGGACAGGGGGCCGGTCAGCCCCAGCATTTT.

This rearrangement joins TRBV6-5 to TRBJ2-2, with D unresolved. The CDR3 is made up of 11 amino acids. Germline V gives CDR1 MNHEY, CDR2 SVGAGI. The V end lost 6 bases, the J end lost 5 bases, and 4 bases lay between the germline ends. The CDR3 reads CASRTTGELFF. As DNA, the CDR3 is TGTGCCAGCAGAACAACCGGGGAGCTGTTTTTT.

V is TRBV18 and J is TRBJ1-2, with D uncertain. This CDR3 is built from 13 residues. V was trimmed by 3 bases and J by 6 bases, leaving 11 bases between them. Germline CDR1 and CDR2: KGHSH and LQKENI. Here the CDR3 DNA reads TGTGCCAGCTCACCTTCCGGGGAAAATGGCTACACCTTC. Its translation: CASSPSGENGYTF.

The chain uses TRBV11-2 and TRBJ1-6; no definite D call. This CDR3 is built from 13 residues. V dropped 0 bases and J dropped 9 bases, with 6 bases sitting between them. In germline, CDR1 is SGHAT, CDR2 FQNNGV. Here the CDR3 reads CASSLDSGSPLHF. The CDR3 region has the DNA TGTGCCAGCAGCTTAGATAGTGGTTCACCCCTCCACTTT. Full variable domain (remainder filled in from reference TRBV11-2 and TRBJ1-6): EAGVAQSPRYKIIEKRQSVAFWCNPISGHATLYWYQQILGQGPKLLIQFQNNGVVDDSQLPKDRFSAERLKGVDSTLKIQPAKLEDSAVYLCASSLDSGSPLHFGNGTRLTVT.

This clone came up many times. The chain uses TRBV5-1 and TRBJ2-1, with D perhaps TRBD2 (6 bases). The V end was cut by 5 bases, the J end by 2 bases, with 11 bases between. This CDR3 region has 14 residues. The V gene's germline CDR1 is SGHRS and CDR2 YFSETQ. The CDR3 nucleotides are TGCGCCAGCAGAGGGGACTTTGCCTACAATGAGCAGTTCTTC. This codes for CASRGDFAYNEQFF.

V is TRBV6-5 and J is TRBJ2-7; TRBD2 is a possible D gene (6 bases). The CDR3 totals 15 residues. Germline V CDR1 and CDR2: MNHEY, SVGAGI. Trimming took off 2 bases at V and 6 bases at J, with 17 bases between the two ends. The CDR3 here is CASSYGGTASSEQYF. In DNA, the CDR3 is TGTGCCAGCAGTTACGGAGGGACGGCGTCTAGCGAGCAGTACTTC.

This chain joins TRBV2 and TRBJ2-7; 10 bases line up with TRBD2. The trim removed 4 bases at V and 4 bases at J, leaving 7 bases unmatched. The CDR3 extends over 15 amino acids. Germline V gene sequence: CDR1 SNHLY, CDR2 FYNNEI. In DNA form, the CDR3 reads TGTGCCAGCAGTGTTGGGACTAGCGAGGTATACGAGCAGTACTTC. This sequence encodes CASSVGTSEVYEQYF.

This clone was counted once. Germline is not matched at one junction end, which may reflect a read error. V is TRBV12-3 or TRBV12-4 and J is TRBJ2-5, with D possibly being TRBD2 (6 bases). The CDR3 covers 10 residues. CDR3 in DNA: TGTGCCAGGACCGGGACTCCCCAATACTTC. Protein sequence: CARTGTPQYF.

This sequence joins TRBV5-4 and TRBJ2-7; 12 nucleotides agree with TRBD2. CDR1 and CDR2 (germline): SGHNT, YYREEE (reference sequence). CDR3 size: 15 residues. The V segment lost 3 bases and the J segment 3 bases; nucleotides outside the gene matches: 4. The CDR3 is CASSSRLAGDYEQYF. DNA for the CDR3: TGTGCCAGCAGCTCGCGACTAGCGGGAGACTACGAGCAGTACTTC.

The chain has TRBV19 and TRBJ1-4; D unresolved. The CDR3 spans 14 residues. Germline V gene sequence: CDR1 LNHDA, CDR2 SQIVND (reference sequence). Trimming took off 6 bases at V and 7 bases at J, with 15 bases between the two ends. The CDR3 spells CASRFEAVGEKLFF. CDR3 in DNA: TGTGCCAGTAGGTTTGAAGCGGTCGGTGAAAAACTGTTTTTT.

The rearrangement links TRBV6-8 to TRBJ2-1; 11 nucleotides agree with TRBD2. The CDR3 sequence is 16 residues long. V lost 6 bases to trimming and J lost 4 bases; unmatched junction nucleotides: 8. CDR1 and CDR2 (germline): MNHGY, SAAAGT. In DNA form, the CDR3 reads TGTGCCAGCAGCCCCGTGGGGACTAGCGGTTACAATGAGCAGTTCTTC. Its protein product is CASSPVGTSGYNEQFF.

The chain recombines TRBV28 with TRBJ1-5; 9 positions match TRBD1. Germline assignment: CDR1 MDHEN and CDR2 SYDVKM. V trimming: 6 bases; J trimming: 1 base; junction bases outside the gene matches: 7. This CDR3 is 16 amino acids long. The CDR3 nucleotides read TGTGCCAGCAGGTGGACAGGGGAGAGGAGCAATCAGCCCCAGCATTTT. Encoded protein: CASRWTGERSNQPQHF.

The chain combines TRBV28 with TRBJ1-4; D is perhaps TRBD1 (5 bases). This CDR3 is 15 amino acids long. Germline CDR1 is MDHEN and CDR2 is SYDVKM. Trimming pared 6 bases from V and 6 bases from J, leaving 17 bases between. The chain's CDR3 is CASRGLQRMDEKLFF. DNA of the CDR3: TGTGCCAGCAGGGGGCTGCAGAGGATGGATGAAAAACTGTTTTTT.

CDR3 nucleotides: TGTGCCAGCAGCGTAGTGCCGGGGACGAACACCGGGGAGCTGTTTTTT. Translation gives CASSVVPGTNTGELFF. The chain joins TRBV9 to TRBJ2-2; a weak D match, TRBD2 (5 bases). Germline CDR1 reads SGDLS; CDR2 reads YYNGEE. V was pared by 0 bases and J by 0 bases, with 9 bases between. The CDR3 has 16 residues.

The J gene is TRBJ1-2, the V gene TRBV6-1; a possible D gene is TRBD1 (5 bases). The V gene lost 0 bases and the J gene lost 4 bases, with 12 bases spanning the gap. The CDR3 has 15 residues. Germline CDR1 MNHNS, CDR2 SASEGT. The CDR3 nucleotides read TGTGCCAGCAGTGAAGCGCTTAGGGGCAGCTATGGCTACACCTTC. As protein: CASSEALRGSYGYTF.

The V and J genes are TRBV28 and TRBJ1-5; D perhaps matches TRBD1 (5 bases). Germline V lookup: CDR1 MDHEN, CDR2 SYDVKM. This CDR3 comprises 12 residues. The V end lost 5 bases, the J end lost 5 bases, and 7 bases lay between the germline ends. CDR3 residues: CASSGAYQPQHF. The CDR3 coding sequence is TGTGCCAGCAGTGGGGCGTATCAGCCCCAGCATTTT.

The chain is built from TRBV24-1 and TRBJ1-2; 7 bases are shared with TRBD1. The germline CDR1 and CDR2 sequences are KGHDR and SFDVKD. The CDR3 consists of 15 residues. The V segment lost 3 bases and the J segment 2 bases; nucleotides outside the gene matches: 5. The DNA for the CDR3 is TGTGCCACCAGTGATGCCGGGACAGACAACTATGGCTACACCTTC. This codes for CATSDAGTDNYGYTF.

This clone was counted a single time. The V and J genes are TRBV10-3 and TRBJ2-1; 16 nucleotides line up with TRBD2. The V gene's germline CDR1 is ENHRY and CDR2 SYGVKD. There are 17 residues in the CDR3. V was clipped by 6 bases and J by 6 bases; unmatched bases: 8. In DNA, the CDR3 is TGTGCCATCAGGTCGGCGGGACTAGCGGGAGGGGGCAATGAGCAGTTCTTC. It translates to CAIRSAGLAGGGNEQFF.

V and J are TRBV5-4 and TRBJ2-7; 8 bases fit TRBD2. The germline gives CDR1 SGHNT, CDR2 YYREEE (reference sequence). Trimming cost V 4 bases and J 3 bases; bases outside gene matches: 12. The CDR3 runs 16 residues. CDR3 loop: CASSSPAGVGNYEQYF. The CDR3 DNA is TGTGCCAGCAGCAGCCCAGCGGGAGTGGGTAACTACGAGCAGTACTTC.

This clone was observed a few times. This chain joins TRBV30 and TRBJ1-5; the D gene is possibly TRBD1 (5 bases). CDR3 length: 14 residues. CDR1 is GTSNPN, CDR2 SVGIG, per germline (reference sequence). Trimming removed 0 bases at V and 6 bases at J, with 12 bases between. The CDR3 DNA sequence: TGTGCCTGGAGTGTACTTTTGGGGGGTCAGCCCCAGCATTTT. It codes for CAWSVLLGGQPQHF.